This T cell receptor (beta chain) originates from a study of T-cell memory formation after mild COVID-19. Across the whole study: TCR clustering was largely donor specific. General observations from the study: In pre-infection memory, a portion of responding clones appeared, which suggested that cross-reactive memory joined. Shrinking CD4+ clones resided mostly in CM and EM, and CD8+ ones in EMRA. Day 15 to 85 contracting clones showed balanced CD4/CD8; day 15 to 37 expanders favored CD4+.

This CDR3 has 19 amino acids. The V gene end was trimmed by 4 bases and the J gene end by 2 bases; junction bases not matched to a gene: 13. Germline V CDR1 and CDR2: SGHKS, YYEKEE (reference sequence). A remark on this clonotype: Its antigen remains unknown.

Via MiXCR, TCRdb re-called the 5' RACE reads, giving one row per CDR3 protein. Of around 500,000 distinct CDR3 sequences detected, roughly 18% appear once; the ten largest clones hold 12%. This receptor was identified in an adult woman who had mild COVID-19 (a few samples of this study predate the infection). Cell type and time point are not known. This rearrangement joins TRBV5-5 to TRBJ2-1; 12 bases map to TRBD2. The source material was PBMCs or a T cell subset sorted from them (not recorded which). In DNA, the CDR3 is TGTGCCAGCAGCGCGACAGGGACTAGCGGGCGAATCGCCTACAATGAGCAGTTCTTC. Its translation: CASSATGTSGRIAYNEQFF.